This T cell receptor (beta chain) was identified in a study of blood T cell repertoires in COVID-19. Germline CDR1 reads MNHEY; CDR2 reads SMNVEV (reference sequence). Trimming took 6 bases from V and 11 from J; bases not matched to a gene: 11. This CDR3 region has 15 residues. Method: immunoSEQ multiplex PCR; TCRdb's copy keeps in-frame clones and lacks some. The top ten hold about 0.93% of the sample, which has approximately 250,000 clones, approximately 81% seen once. This clone has just a few counts. The V and J genes are TRBV27 and TRBJ1-6; 9 nucleotides align to TRBD1. The clonotype was recovered from a man in his forties with acute or convalescent COVID-19. The sequencing input was peripheral blood. Here the CDR3 DNA reads TGTGCCAGCAGACGCTCGGACAGGGGATGGGCACCCCTCCACTTT. Amino acid sequence: CASRRSDRGWAPLHF.